The rows below give T cell receptor beta chains drawn from one sample of a study of blood T cell repertoires in COVID-19. Using immunoSEQ multiplex PCR, the repertoire was profiled, and TCRdb retains in-frame clones only, with some absent. Altogether about 140,000 clones are present, around 84% being singletons, with the ten largest covering roughly 2.7%. The sample taken for sequencing was peripheral blood. The receptors were gathered from a human donor with acute or convalescent COVID-19. The donor label of this sample is uncertain. Both conserved end residues are part of each CDR3. D genes are given only for firm matches. Clone size is given for some rows only: seen once, a few or many times, or a class if the clone is expanded.

D,length,V,size,J,CDR3,DNA
TRBD2,18,TRBV6-2/TRBV6-3,.,TRBJ2-1,CASSYTRVTAGVVNEQFF,TGTGCCAGCAGTTACACCCGCGTGACAGCGGGAGTAGTTAATGAGCAGTTCTTC
TRBD1,17,TRBV18,once,TRBJ2-5,CASSPTGASYYQETQYF,TGTGCCAGCTCACCGACAGGGGCGTCCTATTACCAAGAGACCCAGTACTTC
.,13,TRBV10-3,once,TRBJ1-2,CAISESTGDGYTF,TGTGCCATCAGTGAGTCGACAGGAGATGGCTACACCTTC
.,16,TRBV9,.,TRBJ2-1,CASSGGSGSSYNEQFF,TGTGCCAGCAGCGGGGGTAGCGGATCCTCCTACAATGAGCAGTTCTTC
TRBD1,16,TRBV18,.,TRBJ1-6,CASSPPGWTGASPLHF,TGTGCCAGCTCACCACCGGGATGGACAGGGGCTTCACCCCTCCACTTT
TRBD2,17,TRBV5-4,.,TRBJ2-5,CASSRSLAGEGVGTQYF,TGTGCCAGCAGCCGAAGTCTAGCGGGAGAGGGTGTGGGGACCCAGTACTTC
TRBD2,18,TRBV5-6,.,TRBJ2-1,CASRQLGLAERAYNEQFF,TGTGCCAGCAGACAACTGGGACTAGCGGAGAGGGCCTACAATGAGCAGTTCTTC
TRBD1,15,TRBV5-4,.,TRBJ1-4,CASSLGQGRDEKLFF,TGTGCCAGCAGCTTGGGACAGGGACGGGATGAAAAACTGTTTTTT
TRBD1,16,TRBV18,.,TRBJ1-1,CASSPPPRGMNTEAFF,TGTGCCAGCTCACCCCCTCCCAGGGGGATGAACACTGAAGCTTTCTTT
.,13,TRBV18,.,TRBJ1-5,CASSRERNQPQHF,TGTGCCAGCTCACGAGAACGCAATCAGCCCCAGCATTTT
TRBD1,13,TRBV25-1,.,TRBJ1-1,CASTTRGDTEAFF,TGTGCCAGCACGACCAGGGGGGACACTGAAGCTTTCTTT
.,13,TRBV19,.,TRBJ2-1,CASSIRAYNEQFF,TGTGCCAGTAGTATCAGGGCCTACAATGAGCAGTTCTTC
TRBD2,15,TRBV7-9,.,TRBJ2-1,CASNLAGVPNNEQFF,TGTGCCAGCAACCTAGCGGGAGTCCCTAACAATGAGCAGTTCTTC
TRBD1,14,TRBV7-2,few,TRBJ2-7,CASSFDREAYEQYF,TGTGCCAGCAGCTTCGACAGGGAAGCCTACGAGCAGTACTTC
.,13,TRBV11-2,.,TRBJ1-1,CASSLGGDTEAFF,TGTGCCAGCAGCTTAGGCGGTGACACTGAAGCTTTCTTT
.,13,TRBV4-3,.,TRBJ1-1,CASSARQHTEAFF,TGCGCCAGCAGCGCCCGACAGCACACTGAAGCTTTCTTT
TRBD1,14,TRBV28,.,TRBJ1-4,CASIGTGIWEKLFF,TGTGCCAGCATAGGGACAGGGATATGGGAAAAACTGTTTTTT
.,15,TRBV6-1,.,TRBJ2-5,CASSEQGRGIETQYF,TGTGCCAGCAGTGAACAGGGAAGGGGGATAGAGACCCAGTACTTC
.,14,TRBV5-4,.,TRBJ1-5,CASSSGQPNQPQHF,TGTGCCAGCAGCTCCGGACAGCCAAATCAGCCCCAGCATTTT
.,12,TRBV19,.,TRBJ1-3,CASSFQGNTIYF,TGTGCCAGTAGTTTTCAGGGGAACACCATATATTTT
.,14,TRBV3-1/TRBV3-2,.,TRBJ1-2,CASSQGVTGLGYTF,TGTGCCAGCAGCCAAGGGGTTACGGGGTTGGGCTACACCTTC
.,17,TRBV9,.,TRBJ2-3,CASSPNRAAVRADTQYF,TGTGCCAGCAGCCCAAACAGGGCAGCAGTAAGGGCAGATACGCAGTATTTT
.,13,TRBV6-2/TRBV6-3,.,TRBJ1-6,CASSYSRDSPLHF,TGTGCCAGCAGTTACTCCCGGGATTCACCCCTCCACTTT
.,15,TRBV11-2,.,TRBJ2-5,CASSLAGGPVSAQYF,TGTGCCAGCAGCTTAGCGGGGGGCCCCGTGTCGGCCCAGTACTTC
.,14,TRBV3-1/TRBV3-2,once,TRBJ1-1,CASSPDGVNTEAFF,TGTGCCAGCAGTCCCGACGGAGTGAACACTGAAGCTTTCTTT
.,15,TRBV7-9,.,TRBJ1-1,CASSSPDRTNTEAFF,TGTGCCAGCAGCTCCCCCGACAGGACGAACACTGAAGCTTTCTTT
TRBD2,16,TRBV6-5,.,TRBJ2-3,CASSSTSGSPPDTQYF,TGTGCCAGCAGTTCGACTAGCGGGAGCCCCCCAGATACGCAGTATTTT
TRBD2,15,TRBV3-1/TRBV3-2,.,TRBJ2-5,CASSQGDYTKETQYF,TGTGCCAGCAGCCAAGGGGACTATACAAAAGAGACCCAGTACTTC
TRBD1,12,TRBV5-1,.,TRBJ1-1,CASSPGTAEAFF,TGCGCCAGCAGCCCGGGGACAGCTGAAGCTTTCTTT
.,13,TRBV7-2,few,TRBJ2-1,CASSLFQGGEQFF,TGTGCCAGCAGCTTATTTCAGGGCGGTGAGCAGTTCTTC
TRBD2,14,TRBV18,.,TRBJ2-3,CASLAGGGTDTQYF,TGTGCCAGCTTAGCGGGAGGTGGCACAGATACGCAGTATTTT
TRBD2,18,TRBV4-3,.,TRBJ2-1,CASSQDRSGRGSYNEQFF,TGCGCCAGCAGCCAAGATAGGAGCGGGAGGGGTTCCTACAATGAGCAGTTCTTC
.,16,TRBV19,.,TRBJ1-3,CASNPLGGPSGNTIYF,TGTGCCAGTAACCCTCTTGGCGGTCCCTCTGGAAACACCATATATTTT
TRBD2,20,TRBV3-1/TRBV3-2,.,TRBJ2-4,CASRAGTSGGTVRAKNIQYF,TGTGCCAGCAGAGCCGGGACTAGCGGGGGTACGGTTCGGGCAAAAAACATTCAGTACTTC
.,16,TRBV5-5,.,TRBJ2-4,CASSVSDQGSKNIQYF,TGTGCCAGCAGCGTTTCCGACCAGGGGTCCAAAAACATTCAGTACTTC
TRBD1,15,TRBV5-1,.,TRBJ2-1,CASSLIRGRYNEQFF,TGCGCCAGCAGCTTGATAAGGGGGCGCTACAATGAGCAGTTCTTC
.,13,TRBV6-5,.,TRBJ1-5,CASGSGSNQPQHF,TGTGCCAGCGGATCAGGAAGCAATCAGCCCCAGCATTTT
.,13,TRBV11-1,.,TRBJ2-1,CASSRRGTAMQFF,TGTGCCAGCAGCCGACGCGGGACAGCTATGCAGTTCTTC
TRBD1,15,TRBV5-1,.,TRBJ1-2,CASREGQGAYYGYTF,TGCGCCAGCAGAGAGGGACAGGGGGCTTACTATGGCTACACCTTC
.,16,TRBV3-1/TRBV3-2,.,TRBJ1-2,CASSQDGHRSIGGYTF,TGTGCCAGCAGCCAAGATGGTCACAGGAGCATTGGAGGCTACACCTTC
.,18,TRBV28,.,TRBJ1-5,CASSLSPFSSGGLQPQHF,TGTGCCAGCAGTTTATCCCCTTTTTCCAGTGGGGGGTTACAGCCCCAGCATTTT
TRBD1,13,TRBV19,.,TRBJ1-2,CATSDTGVRGYTF,TGTGCCACCTCCGATACAGGGGTACGAGGCTACACCTTC
.,14,TRBV7-2,once,TRBJ1-5,CASSSLTGNQPQHF,TGTGCCAGCAGCTCCCTGACAGGCAATCAGCCCCAGCATTTT
TRBD1,15,TRBV7-2,.,TRBJ1-1,CASSPWTGSNTEAFF,TGTGCCAGCAGCCCCTGGACAGGTTCGAACACTGAAGCTTTCTTT
TRBD1,12,TRBV27,.,TRBJ1-2,CASSPGGGGYTF,TGTGCCAGCAGTCCAGGGGGTGGTGGCTACACCTTC
.,13,TRBV11-3,.,TRBJ1-1,CASSLQGYTEAFF,TGTGCCAGCAGCTTACAGGGGTACACTGAAGCTTTCTTT
.,14,TRBV27,.,TRBJ1-5,CASSFGQREQPQHF,TGTGCCAGCAGTTTCGGACAGAGAGAACAGCCCCAGCATTTT
.,13,TRBV28,.,TRBJ1-2,CASSRDRNYGYTF,TGTGCCAGCAGCCGCGATCGGAACTATGGCTACACCTTC
TRBD1,16,TRBV15,.,TRBJ2-1,CATRKRGQGVHNEQFF,TGTGCCACCAGGAAGCGGGGACAGGGGGTCCACAATGAGCAGTTCTTC
.,14,TRBV4-3,.,TRBJ1-2,CASSQVPSNYGYTF,TGCGCCAGCAGCCAAGTCCCGTCTAACTATGGCTACACCTTC
TRBD1,17,TRBV18,.,TRBJ1-4,CASSPVDRGRRAGKLFF,TGTGCCAGCTCACCAGTGGACAGGGGGCGCCGAGCAGGAAAACTGTTTTTT
TRBD2,15,TRBV11-2,once,TRBJ2-1,CASSPRLAGDYEQFF,TGTGCCAGCAGCCCACGACTAGCGGGGGACTATGAGCAGTTCTTC
.,12,TRBV5-1,.,TRBJ2-3,CASQLSTDTQYF,TGCGCCAGTCAACTTAGCACAGATACGCAGTATTTT
.,14,TRBV19,.,TRBJ1-6,CASTLTVPNSPLHF,TGTGCCAGTACCCTGACAGTACCTAATTCACCCCTCCACTTT
.,14,TRBV30,.,TRBJ2-2,CAWSSHRVAGELFF,TGTGCCTGGAGTAGCCACAGGGTAGCCGGGGAGCTGTTTTTT
.,18,TRBV24-1,.,TRBJ1-1,CATTRKPPYFKMNTEAFF,TGTGCCACCACACGAAAACCGCCCTACTTCAAGATGAACACTGAAGCTTTCTTT
.,13,TRBV7-2,.,TRBJ1-1,CASSLAVRVRAFF,TGTGCCAGCAGCTTAGCAGTGAGGGTGAGAGCTTTCTTT